The 4 T cell receptor beta chains listed next were all sequenced from one sample in a study of blood T cell repertoires in COVID-19. Clones were read by immunoSEQ multiplex PCR, and TCRdb kept only the in-frame ones, dropping some. The sample consists of approximately 120,000 clones, roughly 80% of them appearing once. The sample was peripheral blood. The receptors originated from a woman aged 55-69 years with acute or convalescent COVID-19.

This chain uses TRBV10-2 with TRBJ2-3, with D perhaps TRBD2 (7 bases). Trimming removed 7 bases at V and 0 bases at J, with 17 bases between. The germline gives CDR1 WSHSY, CDR2 SAAADI. CDR3 length: 16 amino acids. CDR3 bases: TGCGCCAGCACACCGGGGGGCTTCGCTAGCACAGATACGCAGTATTTT. Its translation is CASTPGGFASTDTQYF.

V is TRBV9 and J is TRBJ1-6; TRBD1 might be the D (6 bases). CDR3 size: 15 residues. Trimming removed 4 bases from V and 9 bases from J, with 17 bases in between. Looked up from germline, CDR1 is SGDLS and CDR2 is YYNGEE. CDR3 sequence (DNA): TGTGCCAGCAGCTGGAGCGGGACACAGGGTTCACCCCTCCACTTT. Its translation is CASSWSGTQGSPLHF.

J is TRBJ1-2 and V is TRBV7-9; TRBD1 aligns across 7 bases. CDR3 length: 15 amino acids. CDR1 and CDR2 (germline): SEHNR, FQNEAQ (reference sequence). V lost 4 bases to trimming and J lost 3 bases; unmatched junction nucleotides: 8. CDR3 bases: TGTGCCAGCAGCTCCCCCGGGCAGGGGGACTATGGCTACACCTTC. Amino acid sequence: CASSSPGQGDYGYTF.

The chain uses TRBV3-1 (or the pseudogene TRBV3-2) and TRBJ2-2; 7 nucleotides agree with TRBD2. V gave up 3 bases and J gave up 6 bases; unmatched junction bases: 10. The length of the CDR3 is 16 residues. The V gene's germline CDR1 is LGHDT and CDR2 YNNKEL (reference sequence). CDR3 amino acids: CASSHLIGLVPGELFF. DNA of the CDR3: TGTGCCAGCAGCCACCTCATCGGACTAGTCCCCGGGGAGCTGTTTTTT.